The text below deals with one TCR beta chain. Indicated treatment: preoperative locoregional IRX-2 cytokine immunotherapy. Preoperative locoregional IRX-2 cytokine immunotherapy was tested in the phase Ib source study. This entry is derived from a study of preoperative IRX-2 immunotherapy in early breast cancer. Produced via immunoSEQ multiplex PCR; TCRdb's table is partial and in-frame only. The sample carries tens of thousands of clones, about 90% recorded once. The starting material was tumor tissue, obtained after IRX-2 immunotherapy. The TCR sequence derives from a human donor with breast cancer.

The CDR3 is CASSPRLMNTEAFF. The CDR3 DNA reads as TGTGCCAGCTCACCGAGACTGATGAACACTGAAGCTTTCTTT. The genes are TRBV18 and TRBJ1-1, with D unresolved. The CDR3 spans 14 residues. V was cut by 3 bases and J by 0 bases, with 8 bases left in between. Germline V gene data show CDR1 as KGHSH and CDR2 as LQKENI.